The 5 T cell receptor beta chains below all came from one sample that was sequenced in a study of T cell repertoires in cytomegalovirus infection. From the reads, TCRdb called clonotypes with MiXCR, one entry per CDR3 protein. The data show approximately 500,000 distinct CDR3 sequences, with around 35% seen just once and 15% to 20% held by the top ten. What these receptors recognize is not known. The sample consisted of cultured PBMCs, taken from culture after CMV antigen stimulation. Every receptor here comes from a human donor in good health (CMV status not recorded). Some clones in this sample may be carry-over from other donors' samples.

The chain links TRBV19 to TRBJ2-1; TRBD1 aligns across 10 bases. Germline CDR1 and CDR2: LNHDA and SQIVND (reference sequence). This CDR3 contains 15 residues. The V gene end was trimmed by 5 bases and the J gene end by 7 bases; junction bases not matched to a gene: 8. This chain's CDR3 is CASSVGTGEWNEQFF. DNA for the CDR3: TGTGCCAGTAGTGTTGGGACAGGGGAGTGGAATGAGCAGTTCTTC.

Many counts were recorded for this clonotype. The genes are TRBV7-8 and TRBJ2-3; no definite D call. Germline loops: CDR1 SGHVS, CDR2 FQNEAQ. The V end was cut by 5 bases, the J end by 0 bases, with 6 bases between. This CDR3 has 13 residues. This CDR3 reads CASSRPSTDTQYF. The CDR3 DNA reads as TGTGCCAGCAGCCGTCCTAGCACAGATACGCAGTATTTT.

This clonotype was picked up many times. The J gene is TRBJ2-6, the V gene TRBV11-2; no clear D gene. CDR3 length: 15 amino acids. Trimming removed 1 base from V and 0 bases from J, with 4 bases in between. CDR1 is SGHAT and CDR2 is FQNNGV in the germline V gene. DNA for the CDR3: TGTGCCAGCAGCTTAGGCCACTCTGGGGCCAACGTCCTGACTTTC. Translated, it gives CASSLGHSGANVLTF.

This clonotype turned up a few times. This chain connects TRBV27 to TRBJ1-5; D call uncertain. The germline V gene has CDR1 MNHEY and CDR2 SMNVEV (reference sequence). The CDR3 loop spans 13 amino acids. Trimming removed 2 bases at V and 6 bases at J, with 8 bases between. The CDR3 reads CASSLGMVQPQHF. CDR3 bases: TGTGCCAGCAGTTTAGGGATGGTTCAGCCCCAGCATTTT.

This sequence joins TRBV10-3 and TRBJ1-2; 10 bases align to TRBD1. Trimming removed 3 bases from V and 5 bases from J; junction bases left unmatched: 3. The CDR3 length is 14 residues. CDR1 and CDR2 from the germline V gene are ENHRY and SYGVKD. The CDR3 is CAISDLGQGYGYTF. The CDR3 DNA follows: TGTGCCATCAGTGATTTGGGACAGGGGTATGGCTACACCTTC.